This T cell receptor beta chain was found in a study of T-cell reconstitution after alpha-beta-depleted transplantation in children. This clonotype was detected ten times or more. What it binds is unknown. Study observations and caveats: Some patients' high day-60 TCRbeta diversity was attributed to recipient cells surviving conditioning. There were reportedly several hundred expanded graft clones from which alpha-beta T cells came about two months after transplant. Fresh T-cell production supplied most of the T-cell counts and diversity seen one year after transplant.

V was trimmed by 4 bases and J by 4 bases, leaving 14 bases between them. Germline V gives CDR1 SGHRS, CDR2 YFSETQ. This CDR3 has 15 residues. For TCRbeta, the library was prepared with unique molecular identifiers. TCRdb re-derived calls from the PCR reads in MiXCR, one entry per CDR3 protein. Of 210,000 or so distinct CDR3 sequences in the sample, roughly 11% are singletons; the top ten hold approximately 30%. This receptor was taken from a child younger than two with acute myeloid leukemia, due to receive a stem cell transplant. The genes are TRBV5-1 and TRBJ2-2, with D perhaps matching TRBD1 or TRBD2 (6 bases each). Sequenced here: PBMCs, sampled before TCRalphabeta/CD19-depleted stem cell transplant. The CDR3 DNA reads as TGCGCCAGCAGCACCCCCGGGGGCACCACCGGGGAGCTGTTTTTT. Translating gives CASSTPGGTTGELFF.